This T cell receptor (beta chain) was sequenced for a study of T cell repertoires in cytomegalovirus infection. Study background: It was the public TCR beta signatures that indicated both CMV infection and matching HLA type.

The CDR3 is made up of 15 amino acids. V lost 6 bases to trimming and J lost 1 base; unmatched junction nucleotides: 8. Germline assignment: CDR1 MNHEY and CDR2 SVGAGI. On this clonotype itself: Its antigen is not identified.

TCRdb reprocessed the reads with MiXCR, giving one entry per CDR3 protein. The repertoire has about 890,000 distinct CDR3 sequences, about 33% of them found once; the top ten carry about an eighth. This receptor was obtained from a human donor in good health (CMV status not recorded). Some clones in this sample may be carry-over from other donors' samples. This sample comprised cultured CD8+ T cells from PBMCs, obtained from culture after CMV antigen stimulation. The chain carries TRBV6-5 and TRBJ2-5; 7 bases map to TRBD2. The CDR3 nucleotides read TGTGCCAGCAGGTTCAGCGGGGCACTCCAAGAGACCCAGTACTTC. It is translated as CASRFSGALQETQYF.